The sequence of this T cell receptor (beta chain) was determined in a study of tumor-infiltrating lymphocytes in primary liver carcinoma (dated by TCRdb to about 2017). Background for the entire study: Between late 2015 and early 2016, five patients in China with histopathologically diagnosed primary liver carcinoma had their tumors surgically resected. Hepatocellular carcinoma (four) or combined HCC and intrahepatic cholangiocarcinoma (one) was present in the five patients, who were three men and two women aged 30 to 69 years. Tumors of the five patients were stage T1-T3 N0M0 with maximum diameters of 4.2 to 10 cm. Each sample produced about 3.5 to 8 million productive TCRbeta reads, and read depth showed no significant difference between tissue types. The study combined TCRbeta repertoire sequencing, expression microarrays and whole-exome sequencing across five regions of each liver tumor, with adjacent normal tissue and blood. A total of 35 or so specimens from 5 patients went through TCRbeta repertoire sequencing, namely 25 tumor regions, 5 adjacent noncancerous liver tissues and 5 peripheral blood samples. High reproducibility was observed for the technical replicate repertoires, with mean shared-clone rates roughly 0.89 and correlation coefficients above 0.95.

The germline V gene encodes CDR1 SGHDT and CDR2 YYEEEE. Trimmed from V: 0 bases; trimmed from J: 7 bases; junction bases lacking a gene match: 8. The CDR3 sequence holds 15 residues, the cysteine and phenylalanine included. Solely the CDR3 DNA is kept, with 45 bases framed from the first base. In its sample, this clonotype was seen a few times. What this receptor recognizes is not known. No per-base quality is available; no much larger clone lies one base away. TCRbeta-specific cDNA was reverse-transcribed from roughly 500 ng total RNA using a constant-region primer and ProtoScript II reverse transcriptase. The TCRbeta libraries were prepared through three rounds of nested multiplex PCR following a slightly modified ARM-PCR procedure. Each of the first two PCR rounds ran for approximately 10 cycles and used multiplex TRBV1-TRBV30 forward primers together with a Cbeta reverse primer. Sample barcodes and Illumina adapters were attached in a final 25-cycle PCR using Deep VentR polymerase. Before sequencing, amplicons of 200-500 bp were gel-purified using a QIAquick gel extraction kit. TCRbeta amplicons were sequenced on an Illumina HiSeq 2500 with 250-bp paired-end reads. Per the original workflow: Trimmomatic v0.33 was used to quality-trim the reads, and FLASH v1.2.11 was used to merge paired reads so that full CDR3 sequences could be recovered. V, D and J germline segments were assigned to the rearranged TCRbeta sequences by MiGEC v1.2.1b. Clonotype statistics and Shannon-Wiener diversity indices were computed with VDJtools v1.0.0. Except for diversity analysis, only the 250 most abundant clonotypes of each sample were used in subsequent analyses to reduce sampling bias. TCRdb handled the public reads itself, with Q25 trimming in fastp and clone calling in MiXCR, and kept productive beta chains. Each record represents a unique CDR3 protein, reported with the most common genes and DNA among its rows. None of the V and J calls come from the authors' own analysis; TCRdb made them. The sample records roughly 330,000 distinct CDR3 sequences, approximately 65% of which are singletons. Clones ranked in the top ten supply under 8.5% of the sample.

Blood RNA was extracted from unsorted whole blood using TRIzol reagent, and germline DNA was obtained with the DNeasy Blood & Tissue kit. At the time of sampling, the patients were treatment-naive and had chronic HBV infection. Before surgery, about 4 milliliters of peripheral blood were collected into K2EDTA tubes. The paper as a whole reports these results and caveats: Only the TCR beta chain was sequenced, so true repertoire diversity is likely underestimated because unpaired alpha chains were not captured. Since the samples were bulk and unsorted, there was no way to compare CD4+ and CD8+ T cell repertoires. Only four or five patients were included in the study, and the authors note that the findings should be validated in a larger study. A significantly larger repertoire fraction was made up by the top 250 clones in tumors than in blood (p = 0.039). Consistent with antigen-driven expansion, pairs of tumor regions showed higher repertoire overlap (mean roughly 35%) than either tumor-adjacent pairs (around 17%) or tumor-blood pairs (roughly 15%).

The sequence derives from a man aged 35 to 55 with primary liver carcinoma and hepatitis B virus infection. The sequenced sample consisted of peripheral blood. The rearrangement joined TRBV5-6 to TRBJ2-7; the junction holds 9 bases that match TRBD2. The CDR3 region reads CASSLDPSGIFEQYF. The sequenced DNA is TGTGCCAGCAGCTTGGATCCTAGCGGGATTTTTGAGCAGTACTTC.